The clone carrying this T cell receptor beta chain showed up many times. Via MiXCR, TCRdb re-called the RACE reads, giving one row per CDR3 protein. The sample lists tens of thousands of distinct CDR3 sequences; approximately 10% were seen once. This sample was taken from a study of human T cells and chemical hapten exposure. Study-level background: Throughout a study of around six months, patients underwent weekly scalp administration of diphenylcyclopropenone doses.

Specified time point: patch test 2, 6 weeks after DPC sensitization. Described treatment: therapeutic diphenylcyclopropenone sensitization with weekly scalp DPC. The germline V gene has CDR1 SEHNR and CDR2 FQNEAQ (reference sequence). This CDR3 is 13 amino acids long. V shed 4 bases and J shed 8 bases, with 14 bases lying between them. The rearrangement joins TRBV7-9 to TRBJ1-2; TRBD1 is a possible D gene (5 bases). Sequencing used whole blood, obtained in connection with sensitization to the hapten diphenylcyclopropenone (DPC). The receptor was derived from a woman under 40 with alopecia areata. Some clones in this sample may be carry-over from other donors' samples. CDR3 DNA: TGTGCCAGCAGCTCAGAGGACATCGTAGGCTACACCTTC. This translates into CASSSEDIVGYTF.